Presented here are 23 T cell receptor beta chains from one specimen sequenced in a study of T cells in Graves' hyperthyroidism and ophthalmopathy. Amplification of TCR beta CDR3 regions was performed using RNA transcripts as template. Using the HTBI primer set, a first-round RT-PCR was run on the TCR CDR3. Each CDR3 protein is one row after TCRdb ran MiXCR on the multiplex PCR reads. In the table there are nearly 250,000 distinct CDR3 sequences, approximately 16% of which are singletons. Material: blood. The receptors here all came from a woman between 18 and 30 years old with Graves' ophthalmopathy.

The table lists this clonotype with many counts. V is TRBV19 and J is TRBJ1-5; TRBD1 is a possible D gene (6 bases). Trimming removed 2 bases from V and 7 bases from J, with 12 bases in between. There are 14 residues in the CDR3. In germline, CDR1 is LNHDA, CDR2 SQIVND (reference sequence). The CDR3 DNA follows: TGTGCCAGTAGTATATGGCCAGGGGACCAGCCCCAGCATTTT. It encodes CASSIWPGDQPQHF.

This clonotype appeared many times. The chain uses TRBV6-1 and TRBJ1-1; 8 positions match TRBD1. The V gene end was trimmed by 8 bases and the J gene end by 4 bases; junction bases not matched to a gene: 9. Germline V gene lookup returns CDR1 MNHNS and CDR2 SASEGT. The length of the CDR3 is 14 residues. The CDR3 bases are TGTGCCAGCGGACAGGGTTATCGGGTCACTGAAGCTTTCTTT. Translation: CASGQGYRVTEAFF.

This clonotype was recorded at least ten times. The genes are TRBV6-6 and TRBJ1-2, with TRBD1 as a possible D gene (5 bases). CDR1 is MNHNY and CDR2 is SVGAGI in the germline V gene (reference sequence). V was pared by 0 bases and J by 7 bases, with 12 bases between. The length of the CDR3 is 14 residues. CDR3 protein: CASSYSGDQGGYTF. DNA for the CDR3: TGTGCCAGCAGTTACTCGGGCGACCAGGGTGGCTACACCTTC.

This clonotype was detected a few times. V is TRBV4-1 and J is TRBJ2-2, with 8 nucleotides matching TRBD1. With V trimmed by 2 bases and J by 0 bases, 2 bases remained unmatched. Germline values: CDR1 MGHRA, CDR2 YSYEKL. CDR3 size: 16 residues. Here the CDR3 reads CASSQSTGANTGELFF. Here the CDR3 DNA reads TGCGCCAGCAGCCAATCGACAGGGGCGAACACCGGGGAGCTGTTTTTT.

This clonotype was recorded at least ten times. The rearrangement joins TRBV2 to TRBJ1-2; D gene ambiguous. The CDR3 sequence is 14 residues long. The germline V and J ends were trimmed by 5 bases and 6 bases, with 16 bases remaining between them. CDR1 SNHLY and CDR2 FYNNEI come from the germline V gene. CDR3 sequence (DNA): TGTGCCAGCAGTTCCACAGTAAACGTCGATGGCTACACCTTC. Translated, it gives CASSSTVNVDGYTF.

This clonotype was seen repeatedly, ten times or more. The chain employs TRBV28 and TRBJ2-6, with D unclear. This CDR3 is built from 16 residues. The germline CDR1 and CDR2 sequences are MDHEN and SYDVKM. V was shortened by 4 bases and J by 0 bases, with 10 bases between the two germline ends. The CDR3 region is CASSSFNPSGANVLTF. In DNA form, the CDR3 reads TGTGCCAGCAGTTCCTTTAACCCCTCTGGGGCCAACGTCCTGACTTTC.

This clonotype was detected only a few times. The V and J genes are TRBV27 and TRBJ2-4, with 13 nucleotides matching TRBD2. The V gene end was trimmed by 4 bases and the J gene end by 1 base; junction bases not matched to a gene: 4. CDR1 is MNHEY and CDR2 is SMNVEV in the germline V gene (reference sequence). The CDR3 has 17 residues. DNA of the CDR3: TGTGCCAGCAGTTCCGGGACTAGCGGGAACGCCAAAAACATTCAGTACTTC. Amino acid sequence: CASSSGTSGNAKNIQYF.

This clonotype was counted between two and nine times. The CDR3, as DNA: TGCAGTGCTAGACTGGCGGGGGGGGTCACCGGGGAGCTGTTTTTT. It is translated as CSARLAGGVTGELFF. The gene calls are TRBV20-1 and TRBJ2-2; TRBD2 aligns across 9 bases. The CDR3 consists of 15 residues. Trimming removed 2 bases from V and 4 bases from J; junction bases left unmatched: 5. Germline V gene sequence: CDR1 DFQATT, CDR2 SNEGSKA (reference sequence).

This clonotype was seen at least ten times. The chain joins TRBV11-2 to TRBJ2-1, with D possibly being TRBD2 (5 bases). Germline lookup yields CDR1 SGHAT and CDR2 FQNNGV. There are 16 residues in the CDR3. V lost 2 bases and J lost 4, with 15 bases in between. The CDR3 reads CASSLTGSGSYNEQFF. The CDR3 DNA is TGTGCCAGCAGCTTAACCGGCAGCGGATCGTACAATGAGCAGTTCTTC.

The rearrangement links TRBV9 to TRBJ2-2; 8 bases map to TRBD1. V shed 3 bases, J shed 7 bases, and the junction held 5 bases outside the gene matches. CDR3 length: 14 residues. Germline CDR1 reads SGDLS; CDR2 reads YYNGEE. CDR3 in amino acids: CASSARQGLGELFF. Written as DNA, the CDR3 is TGTGCCAGCAGCGCACGACAGGGGCTCGGGGAGCTGTTTTTT.

The sample holds many counts of this clonotype. The chain recombines TRBV7-9 with TRBJ2-5, with a tentative D call TRBD1 (5 bases). The germline gives CDR1 SEHNR, CDR2 FQNEAQ (reference sequence). The CDR3 extends over 16 amino acids. Trimming left V 5 bases short and J 7 bases short, with 23 bases between. The CDR3 sequence is CASSPTKGGSQGTQYF. The CDR3 nucleotides read TGTGCCAGCAGCCCCACTAAAGGCGGCAGCCAGGGGACCCAGTACTTC.

V is TRBV6-5 and J is TRBJ2-1; 7 positions match TRBD1. CDR3 size: 16 residues. Per the germline V gene, CDR1 is MNHEY and CDR2 is SVGAGI. V trimming: 0 bases; J trimming: 7 bases; junction bases outside the gene matches: 9. This chain's CDR3 is CASSYSIRRRGNEQFF. The CDR3 coding sequence is TGTGCCAGCAGTTACTCGATTCGGCGCAGGGGGAATGAGCAGTTCTTC.

This clonotype was observed many times. This rearrangement joins TRBV18 to TRBJ2-5; possible D gene TRBD1, 6 bases. The CDR3 has 14 residues. From germline, CDR1 is KGHSH and CDR2 LQKENI. V was clipped by 2 bases and J by 5 bases, with 12 bases between them. The DNA of the CDR3 is TGTGCCAGCTCACCAACAGGGTTATCGGAGACCCAGTACTTC. Translation gives CASSPTGLSETQYF.

This clonotype was seen repeatedly, ten times or more. CDR3 nucleotides: TGTGCCACCGCGGACAGGGAGGCCAATCAGCCCCAGCATTTT. It encodes CATADREANQPQHF. J is TRBJ1-5 and V is TRBV10-3; 8 nucleotides line up with TRBD1. This CDR3 region has 14 residues. The germline CDR1 and CDR2 sequences are ENHRY and SYGVKD. After removal of 10 bases from V and 3 bases from J, the junction contained 8 bases not matched to a gene.

This clonotype was detected many times. The chain joins TRBV20-1 to TRBJ2-5; TRBD2 agrees at 15 bases. After removal of 5 bases from V and 7 bases from J, the junction contained 8 bases not matched to a gene. CDR1 and CDR2 from the germline V gene are DFQATT and SNEGSKA (reference sequence). There are 15 residues in the CDR3. The CDR3 sequence is CSAPGLAGGVGTQYF. The CDR3 DNA is TGCAGTGCTCCCGGACTAGCGGGGGGGGTAGGGACCCAGTACTTC.

This clonotype was detected many times. The chain links TRBV20-1 to TRBJ1-1, with 7 positions matching TRBD1. Germline CDR1 reads DFQATT; CDR2 reads SNEGSKA (reference sequence). This CDR3 is built from 17 residues. V shed 0 bases and J 0 bases; nucleotides not matched to a gene: 10. The CDR3 DNA reads TGCAGTGCTAGAGATTTTACGGGACAGAACATGAACACTGAAGCTTTCTTT. Its translation is CSARDFTGQNMNTEAFF.

This clonotype was seen more than once but under ten times. The V call is TRBV7-9, the J call TRBJ1-1, with D maybe TRBD1 (6 bases). Trimming left V 1 base short and J 1 base short, with 16 bases between. CDR1 is SEHNR and CDR2 is FQNEAQ in the germline V gene (reference sequence). This CDR3 is built from 17 residues. The CDR3 reads CASSLGGLAGANTEAFF. DNA of the CDR3: TGTGCCAGCAGCTTAGGGGGTCTAGCAGGGGCGAACACTGAAGCTTTCTTT. Using reference TRBV7-9 and TRBJ1-1 for the parts outside the CDR3, the full variable domain is DTGVSQNPRHKITKRGQNVTFRCDPISEHNRLYWYRQTLGQGPEFLTYFQNEAQLEKSRLLSDRFSAERPKGSFSTLEIQRTEQGDSAMYLCASSLGGLAGANTEAFFGQGTRLTVV.

This clonotype was seen at least ten times. J is TRBJ1-3 and V is TRBV16; TRBD1 aligns across 12 bases. CDR3 size: 19 residues. Germline CDR1 KGHSY, CDR2 FQNENV. After removal of 4 bases from V and 0 bases from J, the junction contained 10 bases not matched to a gene. CDR3 region: CASSPRGQGAYGSGNTIYF. The CDR3 DNA follows: TGTGCCAGCAGCCCGAGGGGACAGGGGGCTTACGGCTCTGGAAACACCATATATTTT.

There are many counts of this clonotype. The chain links TRBV11-3 to TRBJ2-1, with unresolved D. V lost 2 bases to trimming and J lost 9 bases, with 5 bases between them. This CDR3 has 11 residues. Germline V CDR1 and CDR2: SGHNT, YENEEA. The CDR3 here is CASSLSTEQFF. For the CDR3, the DNA is TGTGCCAGCAGCTTAAGTACTGAGCAGTTCTTC.

In its sample, this clonotype was seen many times. The rearrangement joins TRBV24-1 to TRBJ2-7; a weak D match, TRBD2 (5 bases). Trimming removed 9 bases from V and 4 bases from J, with 18 bases in between. The CDR3 sequence is 14 residues long. Germline V gene lookup returns CDR1 KGHDR and CDR2 SFDVKD. CDR3 sequence reads: CATSLRGPLYEQYF. The DNA for the CDR3 is TGTGCCACCTCCTTACGGGGTCCTCTATACGAGCAGTACTTC.

In this sample, this clonotype turned up a few times. The genes are TRBV10-1 and TRBJ2-3; D possibly corresponds to TRBD1 (5 bases). Trimming shortened V by 5 bases and J by 3 bases, and 12 bases separated the two germline ends. Germline CDR1 is WNHNN and CDR2 is SYGVQD (reference sequence). The CDR3 has 14 residues. Here the CDR3 DNA reads TGCGCCAGCAGTCAGGGATTAGGAACAGATACGCAGTATTTT. It translates to CASSQGLGTDTQYF.

This clonotype was observed many times. V and J are TRBV4-1 and TRBJ1-1; tentative D call: TRBD1 (5 bases). The CDR3 loop spans 18 amino acids. V dropped 4 bases and J dropped 0 bases, with 21 bases sitting between them. Germline V gene lookup returns CDR1 MGHRA and CDR2 YSYEKL. This CDR3 is CASSRKKNVGAMNTEAFF. CDR3 coding DNA: TGCGCCAGCAGCCGAAAAAAAAACGTCGGGGCTATGAACACTGAAGCTTTCTTT.

This clonotype was counted many times. The chain combines TRBV28 with TRBJ2-2; D unclear. V lost 2 bases to trimming and J lost 9 bases, with 4 bases between them. Germline assignment: CDR1 MDHEN and CDR2 SYDVKM. The CDR3 is 11 residues long. This chain's CDR3 is CASSLNWELFF. The CDR3 DNA is TGTGCCAGCAGTTTAAACTGGGAGCTGTTTTTT.